These 18 T cell receptor beta chains came from one sample sequenced in a study of shared T cell receptors in the human thymus. Assay: immunoSEQ multiplex PCR; the TCRdb copy retains only in-frame clones and omits some. The repertoire consists of around 730,000 clones, with approximately 85% occurring once and the leading ten covering 0.0095% to 0.011%. These sequences were also reported in another study, on human thymus T cells.

Sequencing was performed on thymocytes. These receptors all stem from a girl under three years old with a congenital heart defect.

This clone was seen more than once but under ten times. The chain recombines TRBV11-3 with TRBJ2-7; the match to TRBD1 covers 9 bases. Germline V gives CDR1 SGHNT, CDR2 YENEEA. The CDR3 has 17 residues. Unmatched junction bases numbered 13, after V lost 5 bases and J lost 2 bases. CDR3 coding DNA: TGTGCCAGCAGCCCAGGAGGCGGGGACAGGGAGGCCTACGAGCAGTACTTC. Translation gives CASSPGGGDREAYEQYF.

V gene TRBV2 combines with J gene TRBJ2-5, with 16 bases identical to TRBD2. Trimming removed 8 bases from V and 5 bases from J; junction bases left unmatched: 17. The germline V gene has CDR1 SNHLY and CDR2 FYNNEI. The CDR3 consists of 19 residues. CDR3 nucleotides: TGTGCCAGCCAAGGGACTAGCGGGGGGGGGATCGTAGGGTGGGAGACCCAGTACTTC. Encoded protein: CASQGTSGGGIVGWETQYF.

This clone came up once. V is TRBV18 and J is TRBJ2-1, with a weak D call TRBD1 (5 bases). Germline loops: CDR1 KGHSH, CDR2 LQKENI. The ends were cut back, 0 bases at V and 4 bases at J, with 10 bases in the middle. The CDR3 length is 15 residues. CDR3 region: CASSPPGAAYNEQFF. CDR3 nucleotide sequence: TGTGCCAGCTCACCACCAGGGGCGGCGTACAATGAGCAGTTCTTC.

The V call is TRBV5-1, the J call TRBJ2-1; 9 positions match TRBD1. Trimming at V came to 5 bases and at J to 8 bases, leaving 8 bases not matched to a gene. CDR3 length: 14 amino acids. Germline V gene data show CDR1 as SGHRS and CDR2 as YFSETQ. The chain's CDR3 is CASRKRDRAHEQFF. For the CDR3, the DNA is TGCGCCAGCAGAAAACGGGACAGGGCTCATGAGCAGTTCTTC.

The genes are TRBV5-4 and TRBJ1-1; TRBD1 aligns across 7 bases. CDR3 length equals 16 residues. Germline-derived CDR1 and CDR2 are SGHNT and YYREEE (reference sequence). The V gene end was trimmed by 1 base and the J gene end by 5 bases; junction bases not matched to a gene: 11. The CDR3 DNA is TGTGCCAGCAGCTTGCGAAGGGGGCCTCGGCGGACTGAAGCTTTCTTT. This translates into CASSLRRGPRRTEAFF.

The CDR3 DNA reads TGCGCCAGCCAACAGGGGGCTGACTATGGCTACACCTTC. It codes for CASQQGADYGYTF. The gene calls are TRBV5-1 and TRBJ1-2, with 9 bases matching TRBD1. The CDR3 runs 13 residues. With V trimmed by 7 bases and J by 3 bases, 4 bases remained unmatched. Germline V lookup: CDR1 SGHRS, CDR2 YFSETQ.

This clone was observed a handful of times. For the CDR3, the DNA is TGTGCCTCGGGAGGAACTAATGAAAAACTGTTTTTT. Its protein is CASGGTNEKLFF. The chain joins TRBV19 to TRBJ1-4, with D hard to call. With 11 bases removed from V and 1 base from J, the gap between germline ends came to 8 bases. From germline, CDR1 is LNHDA and CDR2 SQIVND (reference sequence). The CDR3 has 12 amino acids.

The V gene is TRBV30, the J gene TRBJ1-3, with D unclear. Between the trimmed V and J ends, which lost 0 bases and 0 bases, there was a span of 15 bases. This CDR3 spans 17 amino acids. From germline, CDR1 is GTSNPN and CDR2 SVGIG (reference sequence). Here the CDR3 reads CAWSVNLGRSSGNTIYF. CDR3 DNA: TGTGCCTGGAGTGTAAACCTGGGGAGGAGCTCTGGAAACACCATATATTTT.

This rearrangement joins TRBV5-1 to TRBJ2-5; 7 nucleotides align to TRBD2. Germline CDR1 SGHRS, CDR2 YFSETQ. This CDR3 contains 15 residues. The V gene end was trimmed by 5 bases and the J gene end by 3 bases; junction bases not matched to a gene: 10. CDR3 sequence: CASRVGVAGEETQYF. DNA of the CDR3: TGCGCCAGCAGAGTTGGAGTAGCGGGTGAAGAGACCCAGTACTTC.

This sequence joins TRBV5-4 and TRBJ1-1, with 8 bases aligning to TRBD1. After removal of 4 bases from V and 1 base from J, the junction contained 15 bases not matched to a gene. Germline V gene lookup returns CDR1 SGHNT and CDR2 YYREEE (reference sequence). The CDR3 has 18 amino acids. The CDR3 here is CASSRGQGVAGGNTEAFF. The CDR3 DNA sequence: TGTGCCAGCAGCCGAGGACAGGGTGTTGCAGGAGGGAACACTGAAGCTTTCTTT.

The chain has TRBV27 and TRBJ1-5, with TRBD1 matching 8 bases. Germline lookup yields CDR1 MNHEY and CDR2 SMNVEV (reference sequence). The trim removed 5 bases at V and 2 bases at J, leaving 17 bases unmatched. The CDR3 extends over 19 amino acids. CDR3 nucleotide sequence: TGTGCCAGCAGTCCAAGCCACCCCCCAGGGGGCATGGGCAATCAGCCCCAGCATTTT. Its protein product is CASSPSHPPGGMGNQPQHF.

The J gene is TRBJ1-1, the V gene TRBV4-3, with D possibly matching TRBD1 (5 bases). Germline CDR1 is LGHNA and CDR2 is YSLEER. Trimming pared 0 bases from V and 0 bases from J, leaving 8 bases between. The CDR3 is 15 residues long. The CDR3 sequence is CASSQDKDMNTEAFF. CDR3 DNA: TGCGCCAGCAGCCAAGATAAGGACATGAACACTGAAGCTTTCTTT.

This clone was seen only once. V usage is TRBV5-1 and J usage is TRBJ2-5; D call uncertain. There are 14 residues in the CDR3. Germline lookup yields CDR1 SGHRS and CDR2 YFSETQ. The V gene lost 5 bases and the J gene lost 5 bases, with 16 bases spanning the gap. The CDR3 spells CASSEETLRETQYF. As DNA, the CDR3 is TGCGCCAGCAGTGAAGAAACTCTCCGGGAGACCCAGTACTTC.

This chain joins TRBV5-1 and TRBJ2-7; D possibly corresponds to TRBD1 (5 bases). CDR1 is SGHRS, CDR2 YFSETQ, per germline. Trimming removed 3 bases at V and 0 bases at J, with 13 bases between. CDR3 size: 15 residues. CDR3 bases: TGCGCCAGCAGCTACAAAACAGGAATCTCCTACGAGCAGTACTTC. As protein: CASSYKTGISYEQYF.

The V gene is TRBV14, the J gene TRBJ1-1; TRBD1 might be the D (6 bases). V lost 4 bases and J 1 base, leaving 13 bases between the germline ends. This CDR3 is built from 15 residues. CDR1 is SGHDN and CDR2 is FVKESK in the germline V gene. As DNA, the CDR3 is TGTGCCAGCAGCCGGGGGGGCGGGGAGAACACTGAAGCTTTCTTT. It yields the protein CASSRGGGENTEAFF.

The chain combines TRBV4-1 with TRBJ2-7; 12 bases match TRBD2. The germline gives CDR1 MGHRA, CDR2 YSYEKL. Trimming cost V 0 bases and J 7 bases; bases outside gene matches: 16. The CDR3 is 19 residues long. The CDR3 sequence is CASSQESRTSGENLGEQYF. The CDR3 bases are TGCGCCAGCAGCCAAGAAAGCCGGACTAGCGGGGAAAACTTGGGGGAGCAGTACTTC.

This chain's CDR3 is CASSSTGIRETQYF. In DNA, the CDR3 is TGTGCCAGCAGTTCGACAGGGATAAGAGAGACCCAGTACTTC. This sequence joins TRBV28 and TRBJ2-5, with 7 nucleotides matching TRBD1. The CDR3 covers 14 residues. CDR1 is MDHEN, CDR2 SYDVKM, per germline. The J segment lost 4 bases and the V segment lost 4 bases, leaving 6 bases of the junction unmatched.

The rearrangement uses TRBV5-4 and TRBJ1-2; TRBD1 is a possible D gene (5 bases). The CDR3 sequence is 14 residues long. Germline CDR1 and CDR2: SGHNT and YYREEE (reference sequence). V was clipped by 3 bases and J by 6 bases, with 15 bases between them. Here the CDR3 reads CASSYDRESDGYTF. In DNA form, the CDR3 reads TGTGCCAGCAGCTACGACAGAGAAAGCGATGGCTACACCTTC.